The clone carrying this TCR beta chain turned up a few times. What it binds is not known. The source of the sample is a study of early T cells in non-severe SARS-CoV-2 infection. Looking at the study overall: The input, bulk RNA from unsorted whole blood, was sequenced, and chains were unpaired. Study-wide results and caveats: Sequences matched to VDJdb favored anti-spike CD8 responses, while private and CD4 specificities were missed.

cDNA molecules, individually, were tagged with unique molecular identifiers. TCRdb redid the calling of the 5' RACE reads with MiXCR, one entry per CDR3 protein. The data hold some 80,000 distinct CDR3 sequences, with 10% to 15% observed a single time. This CDR3 contains 15 residues. V lost 8 bases and J lost 2; bases outside the gene matches: 11. Germline values: CDR1 MNHEY, CDR2 SVGEGT. The chain recombines TRBV6-2 or TRBV6-3 with TRBJ2-7; TRBD1 agrees at 8 bases. The receptor comes from an adult who was a healthcare worker with PCR-confirmed SARS-CoV-2 infection or an uninfected control (not recorded which). The donor label of this sample is uncertain. Material: whole blood, obtained at baseline. CDR3 residues: CASWGQESRTYEQYF. CDR3 coding DNA: TGTGCCAGCTGGGGACAGGAGTCGAGGACCTACGAGCAGTACTTC.